These 9 T cell receptor beta chains originate from one sample sequenced in a study of T cells after yellow fever vaccination. TCRdb reprocessed the 5' RACE reads via MiXCR and lists one record per CDR3 protein. The sample has some 110,000 distinct CDR3 sequences; roughly 7.9% are singletons. This specimen consisted of CD4+ T cells sorted from PBMCs, obtained roughly seven weeks after the first yellow fever vaccination. The receptors derive from a man younger than 35 who received the YFV17D yellow fever vaccine.

This clonotype was observed many times. The chain joins TRBV7-9 to TRBJ2-1; 10 bases are a match to TRBD2. This CDR3 spans 14 amino acids. Germline CDR1 and CDR2: SEHNR and FQNEAQ (reference sequence). Trimming removed 3 bases from V and 10 bases from J; junction bases left unmatched: 6. The CDR3 DNA reads TGTGCCAGCAGCTTTGGAACTAGCGGGGACGAGCAGTTCTTC. This gives the protein CASSFGTSGDEQFF.

This chain links TRBV20-1 with TRBJ2-2; D possibly corresponds to TRBD2 (6 bases). The CDR3 sequence is 14 residues long. Trimming removed 3 bases at V and 4 bases at J, with 12 bases between. Germline V lookup: CDR1 DFQATT, CDR2 SNEGSKA (reference sequence). The DNA of the CDR3 is TGCAGTGCTAGCCCCCTGGGGGGCACCGGGGAGCTGTTTTTT. Its protein is CSASPLGGTGELFF.

This clonotype was detected ten times or more. V and J are TRBV6-2 or TRBV6-3 and TRBJ1-5, with D hard to call. From germline, CDR1 is MNHEY and CDR2 SVGEGT. V shed 8 bases and J shed 5 bases, with 10 bases lying between them. The CDR3 length is 12 residues. The CDR3, as DNA: TGTGCCAGCGCTTCCTCCTATCAGCCCCAGCATTTT. Residues: CASASSYQPQHF.

The table lists this clonotype with many counts. The CDR3 DNA follows: TGCGCCAGCGGGGCAGGAACCTATGGCTACACCTTC. It yields the protein CASGAGTYGYTF. This sequence joins TRBV5-1 and TRBJ1-2, with a possible D match to TRBD1 (5 bases). The CDR3 has 12 residues. Germline CDR1 reads SGHRS; CDR2 reads YFSETQ. V lost 7 bases to trimming and J lost 4 bases, with 11 bases between them.

There are many counts of this clonotype. The CDR3 protein is CASSQEAARRGQAEAFF. The CDR3 DNA reads as TGCGCCAGCAGCCAAGAGGCTGCGAGAAGAGGGCAAGCTGAAGCTTTCTTT. The J gene is TRBJ1-1, the V gene TRBV4-3; D is unclear. V lost 0 bases and J 6 bases, leaving 20 bases between the germline ends. Germline V gives CDR1 LGHNA, CDR2 YSLEER. This CDR3 contains 17 residues.

This clonotype was counted at least ten times. This rearrangement joins TRBV14 to TRBJ2-3; D not resolved. This CDR3 has 14 amino acids. Germline CDR1 is SGHDN and CDR2 is FVKESK. The germline V and J ends were trimmed by 0 bases and 4 bases, with 8 bases remaining between them. This CDR3 is CASSQDLLADTQYF. CDR3 sequence (DNA): TGTGCCAGCAGCCAAGATCTTCTAGCAGATACGCAGTATTTT.

This clonotype was found a few times. This sequence joins TRBV12-3 or TRBV12-4 and TRBJ1-5; D call uncertain. V was pared by 4 bases and J by 6 bases, with 10 bases between. CDR3 length: 13 residues. CDR3 sequence reads: CASSYGEGQPQHF. The CDR3 nucleotides are TGTGCCAGCAGTTACGGGGAGGGTCAGCCCCAGCATTTT.

There are a few counts of this clonotype. CDR3 bases: TGCGCCAGCAGCCAAGCCGGAGGCAATGAGCAGTTCTTC. Translation gives CASSQAGGNEQFF. The chain joins TRBV4-3 to TRBJ2-1; maybe TRBD2 (5 bases). This CDR3 has 13 residues. Germline V gene sequence: CDR1 LGHNA, CDR2 YSLEER. The V and J ends lost 1 base and 6 bases respectively, with 7 bases between them.

This clonotype occurred many times. The gene calls are TRBV5-6 and TRBJ2-5, with D hard to call. The germline gives CDR1 SGHDT, CDR2 YYEEEE. The CDR3 sequence is 11 residues long. Trimming removed 3 bases at V and 9 bases at J, with 9 bases between. The CDR3 DNA follows: TGTGCCAGCAGCTACTCCCTGGCCCAGTACTTC. As protein: CASSYSLAQYF. The full variable domain, rest sourced from reference TRBV5-6 and TRBJ2-5, is DAGVTQSPTHLIKTRGQQVTLRCSPKSGHDTVSWYQQALGQGPQFIFQYYEEEERQRGNFPDRFSGHQFPNYSSELNVNALLLGDSALYLCASSYSLAQYFGPGTRLLVL.